This T cell receptor (beta chain) was obtained from a study of T-cell reconstitution after alpha-beta-depleted transplantation in children. Trimming removed 6 bases from V and 4 bases from J, with 12 bases in between. The CDR3 runs to 13 residues. Preparation of the TCRbeta library used unique molecular identifiers. TCRdb fed the PCR reads into MiXCR, producing one record per CDR3 protein. This sample carries about 540,000 distinct CDR3 sequences, 15% to 20% of them seen once, and the ten largest clones take over 3%. This clonotype was seen a few times. The receptor was derived from a human donor who donated a stem cell graft to a child with acute lymphoblastic leukemia. Sequencing was performed on PBMCs from the stem cell graft donor, taken from the stem cell graft. This chain uses TRBV12-3 or TRBV12-4 with TRBJ1-2; perhaps TRBD1 as D (5 bases). The CDR3 bases are TGTGCCAGCAGCGGCCGGGGGACCTATGGCTACACCTTC. Its protein product is CASSGRGTYGYTF.